The next 28 T cell receptor beta chains were all read from a single sample in a study of early T cells in non-severe SARS-CoV-2 infection. TCRdb re-called the 5' RACE reads through MiXCR, storing one row per CDR3 protein. The sample consists of roughly 32,000 distinct CDR3 sequences, around 9% of them appearing once. Sequenced input: whole blood. These receptors were obtained from an adult who was a healthcare worker with PCR-confirmed SARS-CoV-2 infection or an uninfected control (not recorded which).

This clonotype was picked up many times. The chain links TRBV6-5 to TRBJ2-5, with D maybe TRBD2 (7 bases). Germline CDR1 MNHEY, CDR2 SVGAGI. CDR3 length: 18 residues. Deletions cut 6 bases from V and 4 bases from J, with 27 bases between. DNA for the CDR3: TGTGCCAGCAGCCGAGGGGGGGTATACTACCCGGCCTCAGAGACCCAGTACTTC. This sequence encodes CASSRGGVYYPASETQYF.

This clonotype was found once. The genes are TRBV5-1 and TRBJ1-3; D not certain. This CDR3 has 14 residues. Germline V gene sequence: CDR1 SGHRS, CDR2 YFSETQ. Trimming pared 4 bases from V and 0 bases from J, leaving 8 bases between. The CDR3 region has the DNA TGCGCCAGCAGCCCGGGTCTCTCTGGAAACACCATATATTTT. Translation gives CASSPGLSGNTIYF.

The chain combines TRBV21-1 with TRBJ2-2; no DNA check was done on the table's D call, TRBD1. TRBV21-1 is flagged as a pseudogene. The CDR3 extends over 19 amino acids. CDR3 sequence (DNA): TGTGCCAGCAGCAGTTTTTGTACGGGGCGGGGTACGAACACCGGGGAGCTGTTTTTT. Protein product: CASSSFCTGRGTNTGELFF.

This clonotype showed up just a few times. The chain links TRBV5-1 to TRBJ1-2; tentative D call: TRBD1 (6 bases). With 0 bases removed from V and 5 bases from J, the gap between germline ends came to 11 bases. The CDR3 is 14 amino acids. CDR1 and CDR2 from the germline V gene are SGHRS and YFSETQ. DNA of the CDR3: TGCGCCAGCAGCTTGGAGACAGGACCATATGGCTACACCTTC. Translation: CASSLETGPYGYTF.

This rearrangement joins TRBV7-2 to TRBJ2-1; D may be TRBD1 or TRBD2 (5 bases each). Trimming took 7 bases from V and 9 from J, leaving 16 bases between them. CDR3 size: 13 residues. CDR1 is SGHTA and CDR2 is FQGNSA in the germline V gene. The CDR3 spells CASTSGTTGEQFF. The DNA of the CDR3 is TGTGCCAGCACCTCCGGGACGACGGGTGAGCAGTTCTTC.

This clonotype was found many times. The V gene is TRBV5-4, the J gene TRBJ2-3; D remains ambiguous. This CDR3 region has 16 residues. Between the trimmed V and J ends, which lost 1 base and 1 base, there was a span of 13 bases. The germline V gene encodes CDR1 SGHNT and CDR2 YYREEE (reference sequence). The chain's CDR3 is CASSLYYPSRTDTQYF. CDR3 bases: TGTGCCAGCAGCTTGTATTATCCAAGCCGCACAGATACGCAGTATTTT.

In its sample, this clonotype was seen a few times. The chain recombines TRBV12-3 or TRBV12-4 with TRBJ1-5; perhaps TRBD1 as D (6 bases). The CDR3 length is 12 residues. With 4 bases removed from V and 7 bases from J, the gap between germline ends came to 8 bases. CDR3 region: CASSYRVQPQHF. CDR3 nucleotides: TGTGCCAGCAGTTACAGGGTACAGCCCCAGCATTTT.

This clonotype was seen ten or more times. This chain uses TRBV7-7 with TRBJ2-1; D gene unclear. The CDR3 is made up of 12 amino acids. Germline V gene sequence: CDR1 SSHAT, CDR2 FNYEAQ (reference sequence). V lost 1 base and J lost 5, with 3 bases in between. The CDR3 region has the DNA TGTGCCAGCAGCTTAGGTGACAATGAGCAGTTCTTC. This translates into CASSLGDNEQFF. Looking up the rest from reference TRBV7-7 and TRBJ2-1 gives the full variable domain: GAGVSQSPRYKVTKRGQDVTLRCDPISSHATLYWYQQALGQGPEFLTYFNYEAQPDKSGLPSDRFSAERPEGSISTLTIQRTEQRDSAMYRCASSLGDNEQFFGPGTRLTVL.

The chain is built from TRBV10-3 and TRBJ1-6; D unresolved. CDR1 is ENHRY and CDR2 is SYGVKD in the germline V gene. Trimming cost V 2 bases and J 13 bases, with 15 bases left between them. The CDR3 totals 14 residues. The CDR3: CAISESTRTYPLHF. The CDR3 bases are TGTGCCATCAGTGAGAGTACACGGACGTACCCCCTCCACTTT.

There are many counts of this clonotype. This chain connects TRBV18 to TRBJ1-4; 9 bases are a match to TRBD1. Germline V gene lookup returns CDR1 KGHSH and CDR2 LQKENI. V gave up 3 bases and J gave up 13 bases; unmatched junction bases: 6. The CDR3 extends over 13 amino acids. CDR3 sequence reads: CASSPTGQGTLFF. CDR3 coding DNA: TGTGCCAGCTCACCGACCGGACAGGGGACACTGTTTTTT. Combining the CDR3 with reference TRBV18 and TRBJ1-4 gives the whole variable domain NAGVMQNPRHLVRRRGQEARLRCSPMKGHSHVYWYRQLPEEGLKFMVYLQKENIIDESGMPKERFSAEFPKEGPSILRIQQVVRGDSAAYFCASSPTGQGTLFFGSGTQLSVL.

This clonotype was counted many times. The chain employs TRBV20-1 and TRBJ2-5; D possibly uses TRBD1 or TRBD2 (5 bases each). V was clipped by 8 bases and J by 2 bases, with 12 bases between them. Germline-derived CDR1 and CDR2 are DFQATT and SNEGSKA (reference sequence). The CDR3 consists of 12 residues. CDR3 in DNA: TGCAGTCTTATTGGGGGTCAAGAGACCCAGTACTTC. Protein: CSLIGGQETQYF.

This clonotype was picked up many times. The chain combines TRBV11-1 with TRBJ2-1; D is undetermined. The CDR3 is made up of 16 amino acids. V was clipped by 5 bases and J by 4 bases, with 18 bases between them. Germline-derived CDR1 and CDR2 are SGHAT and FQDESV (reference sequence). Written as DNA, the CDR3 is TGTGCCAGCAGCATTGGACCTAAGGTTCTTTACAATGAGCAGTTCTTC. It translates to CASSIGPKVLYNEQFF.

This clonotype was seen many times. The V and J genes are TRBV7-9 and TRBJ2-6; possibly TRBD2 for D (5 bases). The CDR3 is made up of 19 amino acids. CDR1 and CDR2 (germline): SEHNR, FQNEAQ (reference sequence). V lost 2 bases, J lost 0 bases, and 17 bases lay in between. CDR3 region: CASSLWANGGGSGANVLTF. CDR3 in DNA: TGTGCCAGCAGCTTATGGGCTAATGGAGGTGGCTCTGGGGCCAACGTCCTGACTTTC.

This clonotype was seen once. With a much larger clone just one base away, this may be a read error. The J gene is TRBJ1-2, the V gene TRBV6-2 or TRBV6-3; a weak D match, TRBD1 (5 bases). CDR1 and CDR2 from the germline V gene are MNHEY and SVGEGT. The CDR3 has 18 amino acids. Trimming removed 6 bases at V and 5 bases at J, with 28 bases between. CDR3 sequence: CASSLGPDGASQLYGYTF. DNA for the CDR3: TGTGCCAGCAGCTTGGGTCCCGACGGGGCCTCACAATTATATGGCTACACCTTC.

In this sample, this clonotype turned up many times. V is TRBV9 and J is TRBJ2-5; D is possibly TRBD1 (6 bases). Trimming cost V 1 base and J 0 bases, with 10 bases left between them. The CDR3 sequence is 15 residues long. CDR1 SGDLS and CDR2 YYNGEE come from the germline V gene. For the CDR3, the DNA is TGTGCCAGCAGCGTATGGGACACTAACCAAGAGACCCAGTACTTC. Translated: CASSVWDTNQETQYF.

Many counts were recorded for this clonotype. The V call is TRBV10-3, the J call TRBJ2-7; tentatively, D is TRBD2 (6 bases). The CDR3 sequence is 14 residues long. Trimming removed 6 bases from V and 6 bases from J, with 18 bases in between. Germline assignment: CDR1 ENHRY and CDR2 SYGVKD. The CDR3 region has the DNA TGTGCCATCAGAAAAGCTGGCGGGGACGGCGAGCAGTACTTC. Residues: CAIRKAGGDGEQYF.

This clonotype occurred once. This chain connects TRBV12-3 or TRBV12-4 to TRBJ2-2; D not certain. V dropped 7 bases and J dropped 1 base, with 4 bases sitting between them. There are 12 residues in the CDR3. CDR3 sequence: CASKWNTGELFF. The CDR3 DNA reads TGTGCCAGCAAATGGAACACCGGGGAGCTGTTTTTT.

The V gene is TRBV29-1, the J gene TRBJ1-3; D is unresolved. The V end was cut by 6 bases, the J end by 0 bases, with 15 bases between. Germline lookup yields CDR1 SQVTM and CDR2 ANQGSEA. The CDR3 contains 15 residues. For the CDR3, the DNA is TGCAGCGTCGGGAACCAGAGAAGCTCTGGAAACACCATATATTTT. Amino acids: CSVGNQRSSGNTIYF.

This clonotype was counted at least ten times. The V gene is TRBV11-2, the J gene TRBJ1-4; D remains unclear. CDR1 is SGHAT and CDR2 is FQNNGV in the germline V gene. With 1 base removed from V and 5 bases from J, the gap between germline ends came to 11 bases. This CDR3 has 15 residues. The CDR3 sequence: CASSLAQVGNEKLFF. The CDR3, as DNA: TGTGCCAGCAGCTTAGCCCAGGTCGGGAATGAAAAACTGTTTTTT.

This clonotype was seen repeatedly, ten times or more. CDR3: CASSQASDQPQHF. CDR3 sequence (DNA): TGTGCCAGCAGCCAAGCTTCGGATCAGCCCCAGCATTTT. This chain uses TRBV3-1 with TRBJ1-5; unclear D gene. The CDR3 is 13 amino acids. The germline gives CDR1 LGHDT, CDR2 YNNKEL (reference sequence). V was shortened by 1 base and J by 5 bases, with 6 bases between the two germline ends. The variable domain in full, completed from reference TRBV3-1 and TRBJ1-5, reads DTAVSQTPKYLVTQMGNDKSIKCEQNLGHDTMYWYKQDSKKFLKIMFSYNNKELIINETVPNRFSPKSPDKAHLNLHINSLELGDSAVYFCASSQASDQPQHFGDGTRLSIL.

This clonotype has ten or more counts. The chain recombines TRBV7-2 with TRBJ2-5; possibly TRBD1 or TRBD2 for D (5 bases each). This CDR3 has 13 amino acids. V was trimmed by 3 bases and J by 3 bases, leaving 8 bases between them. CDR1 and CDR2 from the germline V gene are SGHTA and FQGNSA. CDR3 nucleotide sequence: TGTGCCAGCAGCTTGGGACCTAAAGAGACCCAGTACTTC. Amino acids: CASSLGPKETQYF.

The chain has TRBV19 and TRBJ1-2; D is unclear. Trimming pared 7 bases from V and 0 bases from J, leaving 9 bases between. Per the germline V gene, CDR1 is LNHDA and CDR2 is SQIVND (reference sequence). The CDR3 covers 13 residues. The CDR3 reads CASTPQANYGYTF. The CDR3, as DNA: TGTGCCAGTACCCCCCAGGCTAACTATGGCTACACCTTC.

This clonotype was picked up many times. This chain connects TRBV7-7 to TRBJ2-1; maybe TRBD1 (6 bases). There are 15 residues in the CDR3. Germline V gene lookup returns CDR1 SSHAT and CDR2 FNYEAQ (reference sequence). Trimming removed 5 bases at V and 4 bases at J, with 15 bases between. CDR3 DNA sequence: TGTGCCAGCAGCACCGGACAGTCCCAGTACAATGAGCAGTTCTTC. Protein product: CASSTGQSQYNEQFF.

This clonotype was seen ten or more times. V gene TRBV2 combines with J gene TRBJ1-5; weak D call: TRBD1 (5 bases). V lost 3 bases and J lost 2, with 11 bases in between. Per the germline V gene, CDR1 is SNHLY and CDR2 is FYNNEI. The CDR3 length is 15 residues. CDR3 DNA sequence: TGTGCCAGCAGTGAGACCCGGGGCGGCAATCAGCCCCAGCATTTT. This sequence encodes CASSETRGGNQPQHF.

This chain links TRBV3-1 with TRBJ1-5; no clear D. Looked up from germline, CDR1 is LGHDT and CDR2 is YNNKEL (reference sequence). This CDR3 region has 16 residues. The ends were cut back, 2 bases at V and 2 bases at J, with 13 bases in the middle. DNA for the CDR3: TGTGCCAGCAGCCAAACCGGGGTGGCTGGCAATCAGCCCCAGCATTTT. Encoded protein: CASSQTGVAGNQPQHF.

The chain joins TRBV9 to TRBJ2-3; a possible D gene is TRBD2 (5 bases). V lost 0 bases to trimming and J lost 1 base, with 6 bases between them. This CDR3 is 14 amino acids long. Germline-derived CDR1 and CDR2 are SGDLS and YYNGEE. Here the CDR3 reads CASSVAAGTDTQYF. In nucleotides, the CDR3 is TGTGCCAGCAGCGTAGCAGCGGGCACAGATACGCAGTATTTT. The variable domain in full, with the rest retrieved from reference TRBV9 and TRBJ2-3, is DSGVTQTPKHLITATGQRVTLRCSPRSGDLSVYWYQQSLDQGLQFLIQYYNGEERAKGNILERFSAQQFPDLHSELNLSSLELGDSALYFCASSVAAGTDTQYFGPGTRLTVL.

This clonotype came up many times. The chain couples TRBV2 to TRBJ2-3; D is uncertain. The V gene's germline CDR1 is SNHLY and CDR2 FYNNEI. The ends were cut back, 3 bases at V and 3 bases at J, with 13 bases in the middle. The CDR3 consists of 15 residues. CDR3 sequence: CASSDRQRYTDTQYF. CDR3 coding DNA: TGTGCCAGCAGTGATCGTCAGAGATATACAGATACGCAGTATTTT.

In its sample, this clonotype was seen a few times. The genes are TRBV6-1 and TRBJ2-7; the D is unclear. Germline V gives CDR1 MNHNS, CDR2 SASEGT. The CDR3 covers 13 residues. Trimming removed 1 base from V and 5 bases from J, with 9 bases in between. CDR3 nucleotides: TGTGCCAGCAGTGAAGGGGTGTTCAACGAGCAGTACTTC. This gives the protein CASSEGVFNEQYF.